One and the same sample provided the 10 T cell receptor beta chains below, sequenced in a study of blood T cells in healthy people across ages. Sample-barcoded 5' priming and a J-beta primer mix drove a second PCR of about 6 to 12 cycles. TCRdb reanalysed the 5' RACE reads using MiXCR and keeps one entry per CDR3 protein. The sample has around 650,000 distinct CDR3 sequences, 32% seen once. Sequencing was performed on blood. These receptors all come from a woman of 80 years or more in good health.

This clonotype was seen repeatedly, ten times or more. Relative to the germline gene, one junction end is altered; a read error may explain this. The chain recombines TRBV4-3 with TRBJ2-7; D gene uncertain. The length of the CDR3 is 13 residues. Germline CDR1 and CDR2: LGHNA and YSLEER. The CDR3: CASSQDWGYEQYF. CDR3 bases: TGTGCCAGCAGCCAAGATTGGGGTTACGAGCAGTACTTC.

This clonotype was recorded many times. The chain combines TRBV5-1 with TRBJ2-3; 7 bases are shared with TRBD2. The length of the CDR3 is 13 residues. Trimming removed 1 base from V and 11 bases from J; junction bases left unmatched: 7. Germline CDR1 is SGHRS and CDR2 is YFSETQ. The CDR3 reads CASSLLAGEKQYF. DNA for the CDR3: TGCGCCAGCAGCTTGCTCGCGGGGGAGAAGCAGTATTTT.

Worth noting for this clonotype: A much larger clone differs from this one at a single base, so this may be a read error. The rearrangement joins TRBV20-1 to TRBJ1-5; D may be TRBD1 (6 bases). Germline V gene sequence: CDR1 DFQATT, CDR2 SNEGSKA (reference sequence). The CDR3 sequence is 14 residues long. V gave up 3 bases and J gave up 2 bases, with 11 bases separating them. The CDR3 sequence: CSARGAMGNQPQHF. CDR3 nucleotides: TGCAGTGCTAGGGGGGCTATGGGCAATCAGCCCCAGCATTTT.

At least ten counts were recorded for this clonotype. The chain combines TRBV11-3 with TRBJ2-1; D not resolved. This CDR3 comprises 12 residues. The germline gives CDR1 SGHNT, CDR2 YENEEA. Trimming stripped 5 bases from V and 8 bases from J, with 10 bases between. The CDR3 DNA reads as TGTGCCAGCAGCCGGATACACGATGAGCAGTTCTTC. The encoded protein is CASSRIHDEQFF.

The CDR3 DNA is TGTGCCAGCAGCCGCGGGGACAGGGGTCGGAGCGAGCAGTACTTC. It is translated as CASSRGDRGRSEQYF. The rearrangement joins TRBV7-6 to TRBJ2-4, with 10 bases fitting TRBD1. The assigned J gene may be wrong: the sequence end matches TRBJ2-7 better. CDR1 SGHVS and CDR2 FNYEAQ come from the germline V gene. The CDR3 is 15 amino acids.

The rearrangement joins TRBV9 to TRBJ1-2; D is unclear. Trimming removed 4 bases at V and 3 bases at J, with 19 bases between. The CDR3 totals 16 residues. CDR1 and CDR2 (germline): SGDLS, YYNGEE. DNA of the CDR3: TGTGCCAGCAGCCCCACGGGAAGCGGGCGGTACTATGGCTACACCTTC. Its translation: CASSPTGSGRYYGYTF.

This clonotype was seen repeatedly, ten times or more. This sequence joins TRBV5-1 and TRBJ2-3; no clear D. Per germline, CDR1 SGHRS and CDR2 YFSETQ. Trimming left V 1 base short and J 5 bases short, with 11 bases between. This CDR3 has 14 residues. This CDR3 is CASSLSTIGDTQYF. CDR3 in DNA: TGCGCCAGCAGCTTGAGCACTATCGGAGATACGCAGTATTTT. Looking up the rest from reference TRBV5-1 and TRBJ2-3 gives the full variable domain: KAGVTQTPRYLIKTRGQQVTLSCSPISGHRSVSWYQQTPGQGLQFLFEYFSETQRNKGNFPGRFSGRQFSNSRSEMNVSTLELGDSALYLCASSLSTIGDTQYFGPGTRLTVL.

This clonotype was detected ten times or more. This chain links TRBV20-1 with TRBJ2-3, with D possibly matching TRBD2 (7 bases). The CDR3 loop spans 13 amino acids. Germline V gene data show CDR1 as DFQATT and CDR2 as SNEGSKA (reference sequence). Trimming shortened V by 2 bases and J by 4 bases, and 10 bases separated the two germline ends. CDR3 nucleotide sequence: TGCAGTGCTAGATCGGGGGGCGCAGATACGCAGTATTTT. It encodes CSARSGGADTQYF.

This clonotype showed up just a few times. The rearrangement uses TRBV29-1 and TRBJ2-5, with D perhaps TRBD2 (7 bases). This CDR3 has 13 amino acids. CDR1 and CDR2 (germline): SQVTM, ANQGSEA. Trimming took off 7 bases at V and 4 bases at J, with 16 bases between the two ends. DNA of the CDR3: TGCAGCGGGGGGGAGGGGGGGAGAGAGACCCAGTACTTC. Translation: CSGGEGGRETQYF.

This clonotype was seen a few times. The chain carries TRBV5-1 and TRBJ1-1; D possibly corresponds to TRBD1 (5 bases). V shed 3 bases and J shed 7 bases, with 28 bases lying between them. The CDR3 totals 18 residues. Looked up from germline, CDR1 is SGHRS and CDR2 is YFSETQ. The CDR3 is CASSSLQNSRLGLGEAFF. The CDR3 nucleotides read TGCGCCAGCAGCTCGCTTCAAAATTCCAGGCTGGGACTCGGTGAAGCTTTCTTT.